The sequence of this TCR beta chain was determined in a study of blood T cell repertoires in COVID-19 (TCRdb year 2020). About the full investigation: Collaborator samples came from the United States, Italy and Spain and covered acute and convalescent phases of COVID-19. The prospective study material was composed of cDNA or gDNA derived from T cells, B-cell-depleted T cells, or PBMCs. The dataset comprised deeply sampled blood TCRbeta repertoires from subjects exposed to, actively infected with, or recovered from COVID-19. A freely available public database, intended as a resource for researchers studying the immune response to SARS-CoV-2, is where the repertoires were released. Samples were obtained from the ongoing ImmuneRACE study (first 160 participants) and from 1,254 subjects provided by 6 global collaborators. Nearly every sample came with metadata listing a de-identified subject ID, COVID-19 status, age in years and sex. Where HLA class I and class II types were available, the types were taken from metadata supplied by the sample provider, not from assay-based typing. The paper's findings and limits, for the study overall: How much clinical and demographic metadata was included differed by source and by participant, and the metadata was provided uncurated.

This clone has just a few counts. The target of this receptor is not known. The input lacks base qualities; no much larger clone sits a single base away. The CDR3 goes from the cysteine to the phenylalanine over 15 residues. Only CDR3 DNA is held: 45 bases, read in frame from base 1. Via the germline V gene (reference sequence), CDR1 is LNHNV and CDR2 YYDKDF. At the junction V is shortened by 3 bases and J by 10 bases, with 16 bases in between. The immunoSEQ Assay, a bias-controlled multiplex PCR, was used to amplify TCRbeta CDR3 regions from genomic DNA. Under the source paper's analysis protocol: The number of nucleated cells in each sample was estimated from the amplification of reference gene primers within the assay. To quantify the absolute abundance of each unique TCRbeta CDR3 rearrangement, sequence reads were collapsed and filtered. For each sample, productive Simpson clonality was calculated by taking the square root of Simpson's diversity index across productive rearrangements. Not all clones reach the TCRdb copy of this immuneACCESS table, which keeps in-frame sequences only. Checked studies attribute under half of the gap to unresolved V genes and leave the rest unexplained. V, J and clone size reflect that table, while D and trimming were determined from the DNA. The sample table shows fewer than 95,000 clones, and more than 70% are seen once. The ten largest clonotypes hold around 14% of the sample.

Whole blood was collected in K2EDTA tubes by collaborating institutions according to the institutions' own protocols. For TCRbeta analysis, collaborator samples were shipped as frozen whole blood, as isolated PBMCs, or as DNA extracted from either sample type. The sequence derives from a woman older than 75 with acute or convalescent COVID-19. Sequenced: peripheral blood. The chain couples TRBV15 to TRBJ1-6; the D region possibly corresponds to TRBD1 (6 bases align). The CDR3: CATSSARGDNSPLHF. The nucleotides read TGTGCCACCAGCAGTGCCAGAGGGGACAACTCACCCCTCCACTTT. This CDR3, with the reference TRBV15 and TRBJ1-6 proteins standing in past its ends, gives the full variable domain DAMVIQNPRYQVTQFGKPVTLSCSQTLNHNVMYWYQQKSSQAPKLLFHYYDKDFNNEADTPDNFQSRRPNTSFCFLDIRSPGLGDTAMYLCATSSARGDNSPLHFGNGTRLTVT.